This passage covers 13 T cell receptor beta chains from one sample sequenced in a study of T cell repertoires in cytomegalovirus infection. TCRdb itself ran the reads through MiXCR, one entry per CDR3 protein. The top ten clones hold around 12% of a sample with fewer than 850,000 distinct CDR3 sequences, roughly 29% of them seen once. These TCRs' antigens remain unknown. The source was cultured CD8+ T cells from PBMCs, collected from culture after CMV antigen stimulation. The origin of the receptors is a human donor in good health (CMV status not recorded). Some clones in this sample may be carry-over from other donors' samples.

By share of the sample, this clonotype is medium-sized. This chain links TRBV7-6 with TRBJ1-3; 8 nucleotides agree with TRBD1. CDR1 and CDR2 (germline): SGHVS, FNYEAQ. V was clipped by 5 bases and J by 3 bases; unmatched bases: 12. This CDR3 is built from 17 residues. CDR3 amino acids: CASSPGQAYLNGNTIYF. In DNA, the CDR3 is TGTGCCAGCAGCCCGGGACAGGCCTATTTAAATGGAAACACCATATATTTT.

This clonotype was counted only a few times. This chain joins TRBV4-3 and TRBJ1-1; no reliable D call. V was trimmed by 0 bases and J by 6 bases, leaving 8 bases between them. The germline gives CDR1 LGHNA, CDR2 YSLEER. The CDR3 is made up of 13 amino acids. The DNA of the CDR3 is TGCGCCAGCAGCCAAGATCTTAAGGCTGAAGCTTTCTTT. It codes for CASSQDLKAEAFF.

The chain combines TRBV5-6 with TRBJ2-7; 7 bases align to TRBD1. V lost 5 bases and J lost 3; bases outside the gene matches: 8. The CDR3 extends over 14 amino acids. From germline, CDR1 is SGHDT and CDR2 YYEEEE. The CDR3 region is CASSFGTANYEQYV. The CDR3 coding sequence is TGTGCCAGCAGTTTTGGGACAGCGAACTACGAGCAGTACGTC.

The chain uses TRBV4-1 and TRBJ1-1, with D possibly matching TRBD1 (5 bases). CDR3 length: 15 amino acids. Between the trimmed V and J ends, which lost 3 bases and 1 base, there was a span of 12 bases. Germline values: CDR1 MGHRA, CDR2 YSYEKL. The DNA for the CDR3 is TGCGCCAGCAGCCATATTACAGGATCGAACACTGAAGCTTTCTTT. Translation gives CASSHITGSNTEAFF.

This clonotype was counted ten times or more. The chain joins TRBV7-4 to TRBJ2-7; D not certain. Germline V gene data show CDR1 as SGHVT and CDR2 as SQSDAQ. The CDR3 runs to 14 residues. V gave up 2 bases and J gave up 1 base, with 9 bases separating them. The CDR3 bases are TGTGCCAGCAGCTTAATAGTCAGGTCCTACGAGCAGTACTTC. Translated, it gives CASSLIVRSYEQYF.

This clonotype was counted at least ten times. The CDR3 nucleotides are TGTGCCAGCAGGCCCCGGGACCGAGTAATGAACACTGAAGCTTTCTTT. Translation: CASRPRDRVMNTEAFF. The gene calls are TRBV6-2 or TRBV6-3 and TRBJ1-1; TRBD1 is a possible D gene (5 bases). CDR1 and CDR2 from the germline V gene are MNHEY and SVGEGT. V lost 6 bases and J lost 0, with 17 bases in between. This CDR3 spans 16 amino acids.

V and J are TRBV27 and TRBJ2-1; TRBD2 might be the D (7 bases). Germline-derived CDR1 and CDR2 are MNHEY and SMNVEV (reference sequence). Trimming removed 8 bases from V and 8 bases from J, with 19 bases in between. The CDR3 is 14 amino acids. The CDR3 reads CASGRGEGGDEQFF. The CDR3 nucleotides are TGTGCCAGCGGGAGGGGGGAAGGAGGCGATGAGCAGTTCTTC.

This rearrangement joins TRBV15 to TRBJ1-4; a weak D match, TRBD1 (6 bases). Trimming shortened V by 4 bases and J by 3 bases, and 12 bases separated the two germline ends. Germline lookup yields CDR1 LNHNV and CDR2 YYDKDF (reference sequence). This CDR3 contains 15 residues. Here the CDR3 DNA reads TGTGCCACCAGCACCTCGGGGGCATCTAATGAAAAACTGTTTTTT. Translating it yields CATSTSGASNEKLFF.

This clonotype has at least ten counts. The CDR3 sequence is CASSLWGTSGAYNEQFF. The CDR3 coding sequence is TGTGCCAGCAGCTTATGGGGGACTAGCGGGGCCTACAATGAGCAGTTCTTC. This sequence joins TRBV7-2 and TRBJ2-1, with 13 bases identical to TRBD2. The CDR3 consists of 17 residues. J was trimmed by 2 bases and V by 2 bases; bases with no gene match: 3. CDR1 and CDR2 from the germline V gene are SGHTA and FQGNSA.

The chain recombines TRBV7-3 with TRBJ2-2; the D is unclear. The germline V and J ends were trimmed by 1 base and 4 bases, with 7 bases remaining between them. The CDR3 loop spans 14 amino acids. Germline V lookup: CDR1 SGHTA, CDR2 FQGTGA. The CDR3 DNA follows: TGTGCCAGCAGCTTAATTTCGAGCACCGGGGAGCTGTTTTTT. The encoded protein is CASSLISSTGELFF.

Note on this clonotype: A read error may be the cause here, since a much bigger clone is one base away. The chain is built from TRBV9 and TRBJ2-1; 13 positions agree with TRBD2. The V gene's germline CDR1 is SGDLS and CDR2 YYNGEE. The V and J ends lost 4 bases and 6 bases, in that order; junction bases with no gene match: 4. CDR3 length: 15 residues. The CDR3 sequence: CASSPGTSGTNEQFF. CDR3 bases: TGTGCCAGCAGCCCCGGGACTAGCGGGACCAATGAGCAGTTCTTC.

This clonotype was seen at least ten times. The J gene is TRBJ2-5, the V gene TRBV7-8, with 7 bases fitting TRBD1. The CDR3 loop spans 15 amino acids. Germline assignment: CDR1 SGHVS and CDR2 FQNEAQ. With V trimmed by 1 base and J by 4 bases, 6 bases remained unmatched. The chain's CDR3 is CASSLVGAGGETQYF. As DNA, the CDR3 is TGTGCCAGCAGCTTAGTAGGGGCAGGGGGAGAGACCCAGTACTTC.

The chain is built from TRBV6-2 or TRBV6-3 and TRBJ2-7, with D tentatively TRBD2 (6 bases). CDR3 length: 13 residues. Germline V gives CDR1 MNHEY, CDR2 SVGEGT. The CDR3 bases are TGTGTCAGCAGTTACTCCAGGACTAACGAGCAGTACGTC. Translated: CVSSYSRTNEQYV.